The present entry profiles one T cell receptor beta chain with its context. The antigen remains undetermined. The sample originates from a study of blood T cells in healthy people across ages. Drawn from each donor were about 9 milliliters of peripheral blood. The CDR3 is 15 amino acids. Losses at the gene ends were 8 bases for V and 1 base for J; bases not matched to a gene: 7. Germline CDR1 and CDR2: MNHEY and SMNVEV (reference sequence). Broader study findings: TCR beta diversity correlated strongly with naive T cell percentage.

Then a second PCR, running roughly 7 to 11 cycles, was carried out with a sample-barcoded 5' primer and a J-beta primer mix. From the 5' RACE reads, TCRdb called clonotypes with MiXCR, one entry per CDR3 protein. This sample has 500,000 to 550,000 distinct CDR3 sequences, with less than 25% found just once. These same records also appear under a second study, on T cells of mothers and their children.

Sequencing was done on a sample of blood. V usage is TRBV27 and J usage is TRBJ2-3; 9 bases agree with TRBD1. The source of this sequence is a boy between 10 and 17 years old in good health. In DNA, the CDR3 is TGTGCCAGCCAAGACAGGGGGTTTCGCACAGATACGCAGTATTTT. Its protein is CASQDRGFRTDTQYF.